What follows are 20 T cell receptor beta chains derived from one specimen sequenced in a study of CD8 T cells in Susac syndrome. RNA totalling about 0.45 to 1 ug underwent reverse transcription with random hexamers. TCRdb fed the immunoSEQ multiplex PCR reads into MiXCR, producing one record per CDR3 protein. The sample gives tens of thousands of distinct CDR3 sequences, just under 95% of which show up once; 0.3% to 0.35% is in the top ten. What was sequenced was CD4+ T cells from PBMCs. The receptors come from a human donor with Susac syndrome.

The rearrangement links TRBV30 to TRBJ2-2; weak D call: TRBD2 (5 bases). Between the trimmed V and J ends, which lost 3 bases and 1 base, there was a span of 6 bases. Germline CDR1 is GTSNPN and CDR2 is SVGIG (reference sequence). CDR3 length equals 13 residues. In DNA form, the CDR3 reads TGTGCCTGGAGGGGAGAGAACACCGGGGAGCTGTTTTTT. Amino acids: CAWRGENTGELFF.

The chain employs TRBV5-6 and TRBJ2-4, with D tentatively TRBD2 (5 bases). CDR1 is SGHDT, CDR2 YYEEEE, per germline. The CDR3 runs to 15 residues. Trimming pared 4 bases from V and 0 bases from J, leaving 11 bases between. This chain's CDR3 is CASSPGIVAKNIQYF. The CDR3 DNA is TGTGCCAGCAGCCCGGGGATCGTAGCCAAAAACATTCAGTACTTC.

The V call is TRBV24-1, the J call TRBJ1-4; a possible D gene is TRBD1 (5 bases). The germline CDR1 and CDR2 sequences are KGHDR and SFDVKD. There are 17 residues in the CDR3. V was pared by 1 base and J by 6 bases, with 17 bases between. CDR3 nucleotide sequence: TGTGCCACCAGTGATTTCAGCCTGGGGGAAAGGGATGAAAAACTGTTTTTT. The encoded protein is CATSDFSLGERDEKLFF.

CDR3 bases: TGCGCCAGCAGTCAACACTGGACAGGGGGCGATTTTCACTACGAGCAGTACTTC. It codes for CASSQHWTGGDFHYEQYF. The chain carries TRBV23-1 and TRBJ2-7; TRBD1 agrees at 11 bases. TRBV23-1 is an ORF, and what it does is uncertain. This CDR3 is 18 amino acids long. Trimming took 2 bases from V and 3 from J; bases not matched to a gene: 12.

The V gene is TRBV29-1, the J gene TRBJ1-2; no clear D gene. V lost 2 bases and J lost 8, with 12 bases in between. The CDR3 runs 12 residues. Germline CDR1 is SQVTM and CDR2 is ANQGSEA. The CDR3 is CSVEQTGVGYTF. The CDR3, as DNA: TGCAGCGTTGAACAAACCGGCGTGGGCTACACCTTC.

This clonotype appeared a single time. The genes are TRBV9 and TRBJ1-1; 8 bases map to TRBD1. V shed 5 bases, J shed 1 base, and the junction held 4 bases outside the gene matches. The V gene's germline CDR1 is SGDLS and CDR2 YYNGEE. CDR3 length: 14 residues. The CDR3 reads CASSRQGPNTEAFF. For the CDR3, the DNA is TGTGCCAGCAGTCGACAGGGGCCGAACACTGAAGCTTTCTTT.

The V call is TRBV29-1, the J call TRBJ1-2, with D possibly being TRBD1 (6 bases). Germline assignment: CDR1 SQVTM and CDR2 ANQGSEA. V was pared by 7 bases and J by 4 bases, with 16 bases between. The CDR3 contains 13 residues. CDR3 sequence (DNA): TGCAGCGCCCTTCCCGACAGGTCCTATGGCTACACCTTC. It translates to CSALPDRSYGYTF.

This sequence joins TRBV20-1 and TRBJ2-7, with D hard to call. Germline values: CDR1 DFQATT, CDR2 SNEGSKA (reference sequence). This CDR3 comprises 15 residues. Trimming cost V 0 bases and J 0 bases, with 12 bases left between them. The CDR3, as DNA: TGCAGTGCTAGAGATCAAACGGGTAGCTCCTACGAGCAGTACTTC. Its protein is CSARDQTGSSYEQYF.

The J gene is TRBJ2-3, the V gene TRBV20-1; D may be TRBD1 or TRBD2 (5 bases each). Trimming took 6 bases from V and 2 from J, leaving 12 bases between them. Germline V gene sequence: CDR1 DFQATT, CDR2 SNEGSKA (reference sequence). The CDR3 runs to 13 residues. CDR3: CSALGEYTDTQYF. The DNA for the CDR3 is TGCAGTGCCCTGGGGGAGTACACAGATACGCAGTATTTT.

This clonotype was counted only a few times. The rearrangement links TRBV7-8 to TRBJ2-5; no firm D call. This CDR3 region has 13 residues. Germline values: CDR1 SGHVS, CDR2 FQNEAQ. V lost 3 bases to trimming and J lost 2 bases, with 7 bases between them. CDR3 amino acids: CASSFAGQETQYF. CDR3 DNA: TGTGCCAGCAGCTTCGCCGGGCAAGAGACCCAGTACTTC.

The V and J genes are TRBV4-2 and TRBJ2-2; TRBD2 matches at 9 bases. Germline assignment: CDR1 LGHNA and CDR2 YNFKEQ. The CDR3 runs to 18 residues. J was trimmed by 0 bases and V by 4 bases; bases with no gene match: 9. CDR3 loop: CASSPGAGGSANTGELFF. DNA for the CDR3: TGTGCCAGCAGCCCTGGAGCGGGGGGTTCCGCGAACACCGGGGAGCTGTTTTTT.

V and J are TRBV29-1 and TRBJ2-1, with 7 bases matching TRBD1. J lost 4 bases, V lost 8 bases, and 11 bases had no gene match. Germline assignment: CDR1 SQVTM and CDR2 ANQGSEA. The CDR3 is 14 residues long. Here the CDR3 DNA reads TGCAGCCTACTTACAGGGGCCGTGTACAATGAGCAGTTCTTC. Protein: CSLLTGAVYNEQFF.

The chain couples TRBV7-2 to TRBJ1-1; the match to TRBD1 covers 11 bases. The V gene end was trimmed by 0 bases and the J gene end by 4 bases; junction bases not matched to a gene: 4. The CDR3 length is 16 residues. Germline V gene lookup returns CDR1 SGHTA and CDR2 FQGNSA. The CDR3 protein is CASSLAGQGAGTEAFF. DNA of the CDR3: TGTGCCAGCAGCTTAGCCGGACAGGGGGCGGGCACTGAAGCTTTCTTT.

The V gene is TRBV5-1, the J gene TRBJ2-7; 7 bases map to TRBD1. The germline gives CDR1 SGHRS, CDR2 YFSETQ. The CDR3 is 13 amino acids. The junction had 3 bases not matched to a gene; V was cut back by 0 bases and J by 6 bases. The CDR3 DNA is TGCGCCAGCAGCTTGGTCCGACAGGGCGAGCAGTACTTC. Its protein product is CASSLVRQGEQYF. The full variable domain, with the rest looked up from reference TRBV5-1 and TRBJ2-7, is KAGVTQTPRYLIKTRGQQVTLSCSPISGHRSVSWYQQTPGQGLQFLFEYFSETQRNKGNFPGRFSGRQFSNSRSEMNVSTLELGDSALYLCASSLVRQGEQYFGPGTRLTVT.

The V and J genes are TRBV7-2 and TRBJ1-5; D perhaps matches TRBD1 (6 bases). The CDR3 consists of 15 residues. Germline V lookup: CDR1 SGHTA, CDR2 FQGNSA. V was pared by 4 bases and J by 7 bases, with 17 bases between. The CDR3 loop is CASSSYTGLEQPQHF. The DNA of the CDR3 is TGTGCCAGCAGCTCGTATACAGGGCTCGAGCAGCCCCAGCATTTT.

This chain links TRBV12-3 or TRBV12-4 with TRBJ1-2, with TRBD1 matching 9 bases. V lost 3 bases to trimming and J lost 7 bases; unmatched junction nucleotides: 9. There are 15 residues in the CDR3. The CDR3 protein is CASSFSEQGASGYTF. The CDR3 nucleotides are TGTGCCAGCAGTTTTAGCGAACAGGGGGCGTCTGGCTACACCTTC.

In DNA, the CDR3 is TGCAGCGTTCAAGGAACGGATCAATATGGCTACACCTTC. Protein product: CSVQGTDQYGYTF. The V call is TRBV29-1, the J call TRBJ1-2; D unclear. V lost 5 bases, J lost 5 bases, and 15 bases lay in between. This CDR3 spans 13 amino acids. The V gene's germline CDR1 is SQVTM and CDR2 ANQGSEA.

The rearrangement links TRBV5-4 to TRBJ1-2; no reliable D call. V lost 7 bases to trimming and J lost 3 bases, with 19 bases between them. Germline V gene lookup returns CDR1 SGHNT and CDR2 YYREEE (reference sequence). This CDR3 is 15 amino acids long. The CDR3 coding sequence is TGTGCCAGCGGCCGTTGGGGTGGCTCTCACTATGGCTACACCTTC. Encoded protein: CASGRWGGSHYGYTF.

This chain's CDR3 is CASTQGRAGAYNSPLHF. The CDR3 nucleotides read TGTGCCAGCACCCAGGGACGGGCAGGGGCGTATAATTCACCCCTCCACTTT. The chain is built from TRBV5-6 and TRBJ1-6; D is possibly TRBD1 (6 bases). V was shortened by 6 bases and J by 4 bases, with 20 bases between the two germline ends. CDR1 is SGHDT, CDR2 YYEEEE, per germline. The CDR3 contains 17 residues.

DNA of the CDR3: TGCAGTGCCATGATGGACGGATACTACGAGCAGTACTTC. It is translated as CSAMMDGYYEQYF. The chain combines TRBV20-1 with TRBJ2-7; D is uncertain. The CDR3 runs 13 residues. Germline assignment: CDR1 DFQATT and CDR2 SNEGSKA (reference sequence). Trimming removed 6 bases from V and 3 bases from J, with 15 bases in between.